These T cell receptor beta chains were read from a single sample in a study of cytomegalovirus exposure and HLA in healthy donors. TCRdb's table, derived via immunoSEQ multiplex PCR, lists solely in-frame clones and lacks some. The listing records some 120,000 clones. Material: PBMCs. The source of these receptors is a man in his forties in good health and CMV-seropositive. Each CDR3 is given with its conserved first and last residue. Fields, in order: D gene, V gene, J gene, CDR3 DNA, CDR3 protein. The D gene is left open where the match is weak.

D gene: .; V gene: TRBV7-9; J gene: TRBJ2-5; CDR3 DNA: TGTGCCAGCAGCCGCGGGACAGCCCAAGAGACCCAGTACTTC; CDR3 protein: CASSRGTAQETQYF
D gene: TRBD2; V gene: TRBV11-3; J gene: TRBJ2-1; CDR3 DNA: TGTGCCAGCAGCATGAGACTAGCGGGAGGAGGTGAGCAGTTCTTC; CDR3 protein: CASSMRLAGGGEQFF
D gene: TRBD2; V gene: TRBV6-6; J gene: TRBJ2-1; CDR3 DNA: TGTGCCAGCAGACGCCCTGACACGGGGGGGGATGAGCAGTTCTTC; CDR3 protein: CASRRPDTGGDEQFF
D gene: .; V gene: TRBV4-3; J gene: TRBJ2-3; CDR3 DNA: TGCGCCAGCAGCCAAGGGGGCAGGGGCACAGATACGCAGTATTTT; CDR3 protein: CASSQGGRGTDTQYF
D gene: TRBD1; V gene: TRBV28; J gene: TRBJ1-5; CDR3 DNA: TGTGCCAGCAGCGCACTACAGGGGGCGAGATGGGGAGGTCAGCCCCAGCATTTT; CDR3 protein: CASSALQGARWGGQPQHF
D gene: .; V gene: TRBV5-1; J gene: TRBJ2-3; CDR3 DNA: TGCGCCAGCAGCCCTGGGCGGGCCGACACAGATACGCAGTATTTT; CDR3 protein: CASSPGRADTDTQYF
D gene: TRBD1; V gene: TRBV7-8; J gene: TRBJ1-5; CDR3 DNA: TGTGCCAGCAGCTCCACAGGGGGCCCATACGGGCCCCAGCATTTT; CDR3 protein: CASSSTGGPYGPQHF
D gene: TRBD2; V gene: TRBV2; J gene: TRBJ2-1; CDR3 DNA: TGTGCCGGCGTTTTGCGGGAGCGGGGAAATGAGCAGTTCTTC; CDR3 protein: CAGVLRERGNEQFF
D gene: TRBD2; V gene: TRBV6-1; J gene: TRBJ2-1; CDR3 DNA: TGTGCCAGCAGAGAAAGGAGCGGGAGGGCCCCTTATGAGCAGTTCTTC; CDR3 protein: CASRERSGRAPYEQFF
D gene: .; V gene: TRBV9; J gene: TRBJ2-7; CDR3 DNA: TGTGCCAGCAGCGTAACCGAACACCCCTCCTACGAGCAGTACTTC; CDR3 protein: CASSVTEHPSYEQYF
D gene: TRBD1; V gene: TRBV27; J gene: TRBJ2-5; CDR3 DNA: TGTGCCAGCAGTCTGACAGGGCCCCAAGAGACCCAGTACTTC; CDR3 protein: CASSLTGPQETQYF
D gene: .; V gene: TRBV6-5; J gene: TRBJ2-7; CDR3 DNA: TGTGCCAGCACTCCTACGGGGTATTCGTACGAGCAGTACTTC; CDR3 protein: CASTPTGYSYEQYF
D gene: .; V gene: TRBV5-6; J gene: TRBJ1-3; CDR3 DNA: TGTGCCAGCAGCTCCTGGGGGGGCGCTGGAAACACCATATATTTT; CDR3 protein: CASSSWGGAGNTIYF
D gene: .; V gene: TRBV25-1; J gene: TRBJ1-1; CDR3 DNA: TGTGCCAGCAGTCCGACAGGCCGCTGGACTGAAGCTTTCTTT; CDR3 protein: CASSPTGRWTEAFF
D gene: .; V gene: TRBV5-1; J gene: TRBJ2-5; CDR3 DNA: TGCGCCAGCCGAGGTCAAGAGACCCAGTACTTC; CDR3 protein: CASRGQETQYF
D gene: TRBD2; V gene: TRBV27; J gene: TRBJ2-7; CDR3 DNA: TGTGCCAGCAGTTTGAGAGCGGGAGGGTACTACGAGCAGTACTTC; CDR3 protein: CASSLRAGGYYEQYF
D gene: TRBD2; V gene: TRBV7-2; J gene: TRBJ2-1; CDR3 DNA: TGTGCCAGCAGCCTTGGGACTAGCGGGAGTTCGCAGTTCTTC; CDR3 protein: CASSLGTSGSSQFF
D gene: TRBD1; V gene: TRBV11-2; J gene: TRBJ2-7; CDR3 DNA: TGTGCCAGCAGCTTATTGGGTGACCAGGGGGCCTACGAGCAGTACTTC; CDR3 protein: CASSLLGDQGAYEQYF
D gene: TRBD2; V gene: TRBV28; J gene: TRBJ2-3; CDR3 DNA: TGTGCCAGCGGTCTCCCTAGGCGCGGGAGAACCCCAGATACGCAGTATTTT; CDR3 protein: CASGLPRRGRTPDTQYF
D gene: TRBD1; V gene: TRBV2; J gene: TRBJ1-2; CDR3 DNA: TGTGCCAGCAGGACAGGGCTATATGGCTACACCTTC; CDR3 protein: CASRTGLYGYTF
D gene: .; V gene: TRBV15; J gene: TRBJ2-1; CDR3 DNA: TGTGCCACCAGCAGAGATCCAGGGGGAGGCGAGCAGTTCTTC; CDR3 protein: CATSRDPGGGEQFF
D gene: .; V gene: TRBV7-9; J gene: TRBJ2-6; CDR3 DNA: TGTGCCAGCAGCTATGGCAGGATGAGCTCTGGGGCCAACGTCCTGACTTTC; CDR3 protein: CASSYGRMSSGANVLTF
D gene: .; V gene: TRBV5-1; J gene: TRBJ1-1; CDR3 DNA: TGCGCCAGCAGCTTTCGGGGGAGGGGAGACACTGAAGCTTTCTTT; CDR3 protein: CASSFRGRGDTEAFF
D gene: .; V gene: TRBV9; J gene: TRBJ1-3; CDR3 DNA: TGTGCCAGCAGCGTAGGCCGGGAAGGTGGAAACACCATATATTTT; CDR3 protein: CASSVGREGGNTIYF
D gene: .; V gene: TRBV28; J gene: TRBJ1-4; CDR3 DNA: TGTGCCAGCAGTTTAGGGCCGGGAGGGAAACTGTTTTTT; CDR3 protein: CASSLGPGGKLFF
D gene: TRBD1; V gene: TRBV28; J gene: TRBJ2-2; CDR3 DNA: TGTGCCATCACGCCCCGGGCAGGGGGCACCGGGGAGCTGTTTTTT; CDR3 protein: CAITPRAGGTGELFF
D gene: TRBD2; V gene: TRBV5-4; J gene: TRBJ2-7; CDR3 DNA: TGTGCCAGCAGCTTGGGAATTAGCGCGGGAGGGCCACACGAGCAGTACTTC; CDR3 protein: CASSLGISAGGPHEQYF
D gene: TRBD2; V gene: TRBV30; J gene: TRBJ2-7; CDR3 DNA: TGTGCCTGGAGTATCGGGGGGAGGGAGCAGTACTTC; CDR3 protein: CAWSIGGREQYF
D gene: .; V gene: TRBV29-1; J gene: TRBJ2-5; CDR3 DNA: TGCAGCGTTGGTCTGGGAGCGGAGACCCAGTACTTC; CDR3 protein: CSVGLGAETQYF
D gene: .; V gene: TRBV15; J gene: TRBJ2-7; CDR3 DNA: TGTGCCACCAGCAGGGTGGTTGGGGCGGGAAACTCCTACGAGCAGTACTTC; CDR3 protein: CATSRVVGAGNSYEQYF
D gene: .; V gene: TRBV27; J gene: TRBJ1-1; CDR3 DNA: TGTGCCAGCAGTTTAGGTCAGGAAGCTTTCTTT; CDR3 protein: CASSLGQEAFF
D gene: .; V gene: TRBV6-5; J gene: TRBJ2-2; CDR3 DNA: TGTGCCAGCACCGCGATGGGAGAGAACACCGGGGAGCTGTTTTTT; CDR3 protein: CASTAMGENTGELFF
D gene: .; V gene: TRBV4-3; J gene: TRBJ2-7; CDR3 DNA: TGCGCCAGCAGCCAAGAGGTCGTTTCAGGCTACGAGCAGTACTTC; CDR3 protein: CASSQEVVSGYEQYF
D gene: TRBD2; V gene: TRBV5-1; J gene: TRBJ2-7; CDR3 DNA: TGCGCCAGCAGCTTGGCCCGGCTAGCGGGAGCAGGCGAGCAGTACTTC; CDR3 protein: CASSLARLAGAGEQYF
D gene: TRBD1; V gene: TRBV29-1; J gene: TRBJ2-3; CDR3 DNA: TGCAGCGTTCACGACAGGGTGGGGGACACAGATACGCAGTATTTT; CDR3 protein: CSVHDRVGDTDTQYF
D gene: .; V gene: TRBV7-9; J gene: TRBJ1-1; CDR3 DNA: TGTGCCAGCAGTTCCGGGACAGAAGCTTTCTTT; CDR3 protein: CASSSGTEAFF
D gene: TRBD2; V gene: TRBV19; J gene: TRBJ2-2; CDR3 DNA: TGTGCCAGTAGTGGGTCTCTCGGTGCTAGCGGGAGTTTTATCGGGGAGCTGTTTTTT; CDR3 protein: CASSGSLGASGSFIGELFF
D gene: TRBD1; V gene: TRBV30; J gene: TRBJ1-4; CDR3 DNA: TGTGCCTGGAGTGTGGGACAGGGGGCATCTAATGAAAAACTGTTTTTT; CDR3 protein: CAWSVGQGASNEKLFF
D gene: .; V gene: TRBV19; J gene: TRBJ2-6; CDR3 DNA: TGTGCCAGCCAACAGGCGAGCTCTGGGGCCAACGTCCTGACTTTC; CDR3 protein: CASQQASSGANVLTF
D gene: TRBD2; V gene: TRBV18; J gene: TRBJ2-5; CDR3 DNA: TGTGCCAGCTCACCATTCGCGGGAGGAGAGACCCAGTACTTC; CDR3 protein: CASSPFAGGETQYF
D gene: .; V gene: TRBV12-5; J gene: TRBJ1-1; CDR3 DNA: TGTGCTAGTGGTTCCTCGACGGGAGGCACTGAAGCTTTCTTT; CDR3 protein: CASGSSTGGTEAFF
D gene: TRBD1; V gene: TRBV5-1; J gene: TRBJ2-5; CDR3 DNA: TGCGCCAGCAGATCGGACAGGGACCAAGAGACCCAGTACTTC; CDR3 protein: CASRSDRDQETQYF
D gene: .; V gene: TRBV14; J gene: TRBJ1-2; CDR3 DNA: TGTGCCAGCAGCCCAGCGCTGGGTTTTTGGAATGGCTACACCTTC; CDR3 protein: CASSPALGFWNGYTF
D gene: .; V gene: TRBV6-1; J gene: TRBJ2-7; CDR3 DNA: TGTGCCAGCTTAGGTTTCGAGGGCTACGAGCAGTACTTC; CDR3 protein: CASLGFEGYEQYF
D gene: TRBD2; V gene: TRBV29-1; J gene: TRBJ2-3; CDR3 DNA: TGCAGCGTTGACGCGACTAGCGGGAGGAACACAGATACGCAGTATTTT; CDR3 protein: CSVDATSGRNTDTQYF
D gene: .; V gene: TRBV7-8; J gene: TRBJ1-6; CDR3 DNA: TGTGCCAGCAGCTTCGACTGGCCTAATTCACCCCTCCACTTT; CDR3 protein: CASSFDWPNSPLHF
D gene: TRBD2; V gene: TRBV7-3; J gene: TRBJ2-2; CDR3 DNA: TGTGCCAGCAGCTTGCGCCGAACCTCGGGACTAGCGGGAGCTGGGGAGCTGTTTTTT; CDR3 protein: CASSLRRTSGLAGAGELFF
D gene: TRBD1; V gene: TRBV5-4; J gene: TRBJ1-1; CDR3 DNA: TGTGCCAGCAGCTCGTCACGGGACAGGGGTATGAACACTGAAGCTTTCTTT; CDR3 protein: CASSSSRDRGMNTEAFF
D gene: TRBD2; V gene: TRBV7-6; J gene: TRBJ2-3; CDR3 DNA: TGTGCCAGCAGCTTCGGGACTAGCGGGATGGCAGATACGCAGTATTTT; CDR3 protein: CASSFGTSGMADTQYF
D gene: TRBD2; V gene: TRBV9; J gene: TRBJ2-3; CDR3 DNA: TGTGCCAGCAGCGCCCAGGGGCGGGAGGCTGCAGATACGCAGTATTTT; CDR3 protein: CASSAQGREAADTQYF
D gene: .; V gene: TRBV15; J gene: TRBJ2-7; CDR3 DNA: TGTGCCACCAGCCTCAGCGGGTCCCTCTCCTACGAGCAGTACTTC; CDR3 protein: CATSLSGSLSYEQYF
D gene: .; V gene: TRBV7-9; J gene: TRBJ2-1; CDR3 DNA: TGTGCCAGCAGCAAACAGGGGGGGTGGTTCTTC; CDR3 protein: CASSKQGGWFF
D gene: .; V gene: TRBV6-1; J gene: TRBJ1-6; CDR3 DNA: TGTGCCACTCTTTTAGGGGCCCTCCACTTT; CDR3 protein: CATLLGALHF